This TCR beta chain was profiled in a study of T cells after yellow fever vaccination. Study-level information: Preparation used SMART-Seq v4 Ultra Low Input for the low-cell-number fractions. Study results and limitations: Re-detected after boosting: most primary clones, around 96% of CD4 and 75% to 90% of CD8.

Of note for this clonotype: No antigen is known for it.

TCRdb itself ran the 5' RACE reads through MiXCR, one entry per CDR3 protein. The table includes some 600,000 distinct CDR3 sequences, about 12% detected once. The CDR3 has 12 amino acids. V lost 0 bases and J lost 1, with 4 bases in between. Germline V lookup: CDR1 SQVTM, CDR2 ANQGSEA. This chain links TRBV29-1 with TRBJ2-7; no clear D gene. The receptor's source is a man in his thirties or forties who received the YFV17D yellow fever vaccine. The specimen was PBMCs, collected on the day of the yellow fever booster vaccination. The CDR3 sequence is CSVEEGSYEQYF. DNA for the CDR3: TGCAGCGTTGAAGAAGGTTCCTACGAGCAGTACTTC.